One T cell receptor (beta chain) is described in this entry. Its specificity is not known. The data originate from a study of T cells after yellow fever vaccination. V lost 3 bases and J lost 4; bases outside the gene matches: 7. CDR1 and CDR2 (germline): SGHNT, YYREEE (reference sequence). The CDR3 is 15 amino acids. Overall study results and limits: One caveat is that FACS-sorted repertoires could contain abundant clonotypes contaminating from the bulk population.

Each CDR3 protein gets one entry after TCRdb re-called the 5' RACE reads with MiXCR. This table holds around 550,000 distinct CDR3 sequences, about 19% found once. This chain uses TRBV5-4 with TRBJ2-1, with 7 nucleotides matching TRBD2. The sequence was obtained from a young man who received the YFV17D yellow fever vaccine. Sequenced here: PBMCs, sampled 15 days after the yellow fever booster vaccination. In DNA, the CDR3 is TGTGCCAGCAGCTCCCTAGCGGAGGTGTACAATGAGCAGTTCTTC. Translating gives CASSSLAEVYNEQFF.